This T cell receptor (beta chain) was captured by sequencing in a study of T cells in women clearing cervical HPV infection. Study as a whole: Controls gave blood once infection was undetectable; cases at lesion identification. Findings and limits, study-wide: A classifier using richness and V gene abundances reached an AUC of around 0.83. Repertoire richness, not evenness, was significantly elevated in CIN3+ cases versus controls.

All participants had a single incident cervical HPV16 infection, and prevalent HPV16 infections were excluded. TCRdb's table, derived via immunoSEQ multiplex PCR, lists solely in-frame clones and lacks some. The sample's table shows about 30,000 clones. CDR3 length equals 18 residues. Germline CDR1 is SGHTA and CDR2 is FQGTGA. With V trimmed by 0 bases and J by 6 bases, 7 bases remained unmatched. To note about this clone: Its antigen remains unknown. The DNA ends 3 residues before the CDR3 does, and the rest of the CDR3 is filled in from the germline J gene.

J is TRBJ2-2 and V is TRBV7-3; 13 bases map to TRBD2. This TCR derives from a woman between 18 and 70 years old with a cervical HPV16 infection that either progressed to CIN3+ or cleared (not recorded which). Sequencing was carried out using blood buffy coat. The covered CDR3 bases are TGTGCCAGCAGCTTAACAAGCATGACTAGCGGGGGGCCCGGGGAG. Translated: CASSLTSMTSGGPGE. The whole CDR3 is CASSLTSMTSGGPGELFF.